These 9 T cell receptor beta chains were sequenced from one sample in a study of blood T cell repertoires in COVID-19. Libraries were prepared by immunoSEQ multiplex PCR; TCRdb keeps only in-frame clonotypes and omits some of them. The sample carries more than 150,000 clones, more than 75% recorded once. What was sequenced was peripheral blood. The receptors derive from a woman aged 18-30 years who had recovered from COVID-19.

This rearrangement joins TRBV7-3 to TRBJ2-2; 12 nucleotides match TRBD2. CDR3 length: 17 residues. Per germline, CDR1 SGHTA and CDR2 FQGTGA. Germline trimming cut 4 bases from V and 7 bases from J; bases unmatched to any gene: 10. The CDR3 DNA reads TGTGCCAGCAGCTCTAGCGGGAGGGCCGGTTTGAGCGGGGAGCTGTTTTTT. Amino acids: CASSSSGRAGLSGELFF.

V usage is TRBV6-2 or TRBV6-3 and J usage is TRBJ1-2; D uncertain. The CDR3 sequence is 13 residues long. The V end lost 4 bases, the J end lost 2 bases, and 8 bases lay between the germline ends. CDR1 and CDR2 from the germline V gene are MNHEY and SVGEGT. The CDR3 coding sequence is TGTGCCAGCAGTTCCGGGTTCAACTATGGCTACACCTTC. Residues: CASSSGFNYGYTF.

The chain has TRBV7-3 and TRBJ2-1; D might be TRBD1 (6 bases). CDR3 size: 16 residues. V dropped 3 bases and J dropped 0 bases, with 12 bases sitting between them. Looked up from germline, CDR1 is SGHTA and CDR2 is FQGTGA. CDR3 DNA sequence: TGTGCCAGCAGCTTGATGGGGGCGAGCTCCTACAATGAGCAGTTCTTC. Translated, it gives CASSLMGASSYNEQFF.

Points on this clone: A single base separates this from a much larger clone, so it may be a read error. Other DNA sequences in the same sample also yield this CDR3. J is TRBJ2-7 and V is TRBV4-3; TRBD2 matches 16 bases. Per the germline V gene, CDR1 is LGHNA and CDR2 is YSLEER. The CDR3 is 15 residues long. CDR3 nucleotide sequence: TGCGCCAGCAGCCAGGGACTAGCGGGGGGGTACGAGCAGTACTTT. This encodes CASSQGLAGGYEQYF.

This clone was recorded only once. The chain joins TRBV19 to TRBJ1-2; no firm D call. Trimming removed 8 bases from V and 2 bases from J, with 12 bases in between. Germline lookup yields CDR1 LNHDA and CDR2 SQIVND (reference sequence). CDR3 length: 13 amino acids. The CDR3 DNA sequence: TGTGCCAGTTTTCACCCAGGAAACTATGGCTACACCTTC. Translation: CASFHPGNYGYTF.

A note on this clone: The missing conserved phenylalanine or tryptophan at the end of this CDR3 makes a read error likely. The DNA is left out, because the CDR3 cannot be placed on it with certainty; the CDR3 is given as TCRdb lists it. The rearrangement joins TRBV30 to TRBJ1-2; the table calls TRBD1, which could not be checked here. The length of the CDR3 is 9 amino acids, counting both ends. Per the germline V gene, CDR1 is GTSNPN and CDR2 is SVGIG (reference sequence). The CDR3 sequence is CAWTVGSLP.

The J gene is TRBJ2-1, the V gene TRBV29-1; TRBD1 might be the D (5 bases). V gave up 3 bases and J gave up 0 bases, with 9 bases separating them. Germline V gene sequence: CDR1 SQVTM, CDR2 ANQGSEA. The CDR3 contains 14 residues. The DNA of the CDR3 is TGCAGCGTTGAGGACAAGTTCTCCTACAATGAGCAGTTCTTC. Translated: CSVEDKFSYNEQFF.

This rearrangement joins TRBV7-3 to TRBJ2-1; TRBD2 matches at 11 bases. CDR1 and CDR2 from the germline V gene are SGHTA and FQGTGA. V trimming: 2 bases; J trimming: 8 bases; junction bases outside the gene matches: 5. There are 15 residues in the CDR3. This CDR3 is CASSLRLAGLDEQFF. CDR3 in DNA: TGTGCCAGCAGCTTACGACTAGCGGGGTTAGATGAGCAGTTCTTC.

A single count supports this clone. The CDR3 does not close with the conserved phenylalanine or tryptophan, likely indicating a read error. It is unclear where the CDR3 begins or ends on the DNA, so no DNA is shown, and the CDR3 is as TCRdb lists it. V and J are TRBV4-1 and TRBJ1-1; the D call in the table, TRBD1, was not verified against the DNA. Ends included, the CDR3 has 13 residues. Per the germline V gene, CDR1 is MGHRA and CDR2 is YSYEKL. The CDR3 sequence is CASSLPGQEPFDL.